This T cell receptor beta chain was identified in a study of CD8 T cells in Susac syndrome. TCR beta sequencing was performed on blood CD8+ and CD4+ T cells. The TEMRA cells underwent FACS enrichment, while the CD8+ and CD4+ T cells underwent negative isolation. This clonotype was detected a few times. V dropped 7 bases and J dropped 1; count of bases not matched to a gene: 7. CDR1 is SQVTM, CDR2 ANQGSEA, per germline. The CDR3 contains 14 residues. A quantity of 0.5 to 1 ug RNA underwent reverse transcription using random hexamers. An immunoSEQ multiplex PCR amplified TCR beta CDR3 over 54 Vbeta and 13 Jbeta. TCRdb ran MiXCR on the immunoSEQ multiplex PCR reads and lists one entry per CDR3 protein. The profile shows hundreds of thousands of distinct CDR3 sequences, roughly 90% of them singletons.

The chain employs TRBV29-1 and TRBJ2-1; 7 bases map to TRBD1. This TCR came from a human donor with multiple sclerosis. Input material: CD8+ T cells from PBMCs. The CDR3 coding sequence is TGCAGCGGCGAACAGGGGAGTTCCTACAATGAGCAGTTCTTC. It codes for CSGEQGSSYNEQFF.